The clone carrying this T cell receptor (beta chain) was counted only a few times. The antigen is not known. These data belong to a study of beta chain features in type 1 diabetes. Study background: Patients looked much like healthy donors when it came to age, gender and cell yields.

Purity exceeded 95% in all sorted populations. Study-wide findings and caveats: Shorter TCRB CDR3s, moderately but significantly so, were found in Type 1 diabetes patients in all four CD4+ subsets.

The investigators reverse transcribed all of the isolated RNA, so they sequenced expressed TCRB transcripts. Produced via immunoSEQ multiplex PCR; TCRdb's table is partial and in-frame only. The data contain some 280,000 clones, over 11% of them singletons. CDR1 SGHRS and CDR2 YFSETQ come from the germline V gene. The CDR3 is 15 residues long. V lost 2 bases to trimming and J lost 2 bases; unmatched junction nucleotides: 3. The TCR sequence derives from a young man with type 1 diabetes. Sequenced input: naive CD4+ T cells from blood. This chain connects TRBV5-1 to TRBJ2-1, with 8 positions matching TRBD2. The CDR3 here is CASSFSGSPYNEQFF. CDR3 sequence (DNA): TGCGCCAGCAGCTTCAGCGGGAGCCCCTACAATGAGCAGTTCTTC.